This T cell receptor (beta chain) was retrieved from a study of control samples from healthy donors and cancer patients. Clones were read by immunoSEQ multiplex PCR, and TCRdb kept only the in-frame ones, dropping some. The table shows over 75,000 clones, with approximately 78% occurring only once. CDR1 is MDHEN, CDR2 SYDVKM, per germline. After removal of 3 bases from V and 6 bases from J, the junction contained 7 bases not matched to a gene. The CDR3 spans 15 residues. This clone showed up just once. The specimen sequenced was blood. The rearrangement links TRBV28 to TRBJ1-4, with 7 bases matching TRBD1. The receptor was isolated from a man in his 60s in good health. The CDR3 protein is CASSFRGGGDEKLFF. The CDR3 nucleotides are TGTGCCAGCAGTTTTAGAGGGGGCGGTGATGAAAAACTGTTTTTT.